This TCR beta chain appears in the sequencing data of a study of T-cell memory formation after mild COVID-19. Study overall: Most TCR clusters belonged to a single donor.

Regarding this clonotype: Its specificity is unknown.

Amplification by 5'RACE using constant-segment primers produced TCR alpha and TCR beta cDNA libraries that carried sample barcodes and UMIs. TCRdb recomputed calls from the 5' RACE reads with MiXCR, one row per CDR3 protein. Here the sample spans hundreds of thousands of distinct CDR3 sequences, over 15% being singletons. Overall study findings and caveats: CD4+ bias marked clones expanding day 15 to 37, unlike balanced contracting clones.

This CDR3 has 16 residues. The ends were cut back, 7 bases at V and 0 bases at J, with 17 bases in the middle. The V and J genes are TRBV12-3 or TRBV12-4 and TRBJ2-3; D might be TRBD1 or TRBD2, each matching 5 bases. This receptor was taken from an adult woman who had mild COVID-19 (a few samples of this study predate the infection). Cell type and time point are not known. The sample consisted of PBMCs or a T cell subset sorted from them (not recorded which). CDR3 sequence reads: CASTPGTSSSTDTQYF. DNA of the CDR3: TGTGCCAGCACCCCCGGGACGTCGTCTAGCACAGATACGCAGTATTTT.